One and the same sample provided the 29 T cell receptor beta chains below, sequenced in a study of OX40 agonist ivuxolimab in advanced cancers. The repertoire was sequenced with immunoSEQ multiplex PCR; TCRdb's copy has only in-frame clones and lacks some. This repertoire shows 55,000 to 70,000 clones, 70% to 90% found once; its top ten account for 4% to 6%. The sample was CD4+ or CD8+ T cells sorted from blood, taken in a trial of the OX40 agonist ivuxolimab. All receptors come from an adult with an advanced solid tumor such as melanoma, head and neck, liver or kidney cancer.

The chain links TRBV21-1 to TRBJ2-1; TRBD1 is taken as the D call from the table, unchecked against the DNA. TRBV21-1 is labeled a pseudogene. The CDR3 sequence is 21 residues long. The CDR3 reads CASSKSRDEGVEASSYNEQFF. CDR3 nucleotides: TGTGCCAGCAGCAAAAGTAGAGACGAGGGGGTTGAAGCGAGCTCCTACAATGAGCAGTTCTTC.

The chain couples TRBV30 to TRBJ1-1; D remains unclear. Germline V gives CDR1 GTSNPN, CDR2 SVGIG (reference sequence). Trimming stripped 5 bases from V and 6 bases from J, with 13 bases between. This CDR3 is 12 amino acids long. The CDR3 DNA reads TGTGCCTGGGATCCACCGGGTTCTGAAGCTTTCTTT. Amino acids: CAWDPPGSEAFF.

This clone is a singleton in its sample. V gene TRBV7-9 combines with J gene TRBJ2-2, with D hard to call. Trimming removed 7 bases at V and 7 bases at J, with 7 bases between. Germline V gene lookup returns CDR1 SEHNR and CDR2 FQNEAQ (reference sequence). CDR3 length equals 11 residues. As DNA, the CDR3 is TGTGCCAGCACCCCAGTCGGGGAGCTGTTTTTT. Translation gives CASTPVGELFF.

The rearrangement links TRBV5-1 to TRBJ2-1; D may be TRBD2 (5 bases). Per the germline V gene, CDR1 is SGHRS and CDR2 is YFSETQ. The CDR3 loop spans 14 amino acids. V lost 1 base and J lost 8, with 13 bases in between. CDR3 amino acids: CASSLSSSEDEQFF. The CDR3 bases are TGCGCCAGCAGCTTGAGCTCGTCGGAGGATGAGCAGTTCTTC.

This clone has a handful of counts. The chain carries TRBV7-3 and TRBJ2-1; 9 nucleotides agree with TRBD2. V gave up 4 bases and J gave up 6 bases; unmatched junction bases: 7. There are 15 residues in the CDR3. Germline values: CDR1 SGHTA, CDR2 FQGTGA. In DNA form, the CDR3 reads TGTGCCAGCAGCTCCGAACTAGCGGGTCCCAATGAGCAGTTCTTC. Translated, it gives CASSSELAGPNEQFF.

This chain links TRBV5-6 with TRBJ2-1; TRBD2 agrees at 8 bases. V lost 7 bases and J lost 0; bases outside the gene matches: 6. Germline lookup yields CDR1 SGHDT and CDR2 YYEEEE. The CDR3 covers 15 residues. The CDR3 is CASRGGAASYNEQFF. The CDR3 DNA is TGTGCCAGCCGGGGGGGAGCGGCCTCCTACAATGAGCAGTTCTTC.

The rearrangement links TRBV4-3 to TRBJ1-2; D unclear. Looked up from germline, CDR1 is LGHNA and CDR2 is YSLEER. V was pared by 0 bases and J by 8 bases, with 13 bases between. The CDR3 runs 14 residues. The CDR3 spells CASSQDEARWGYTF. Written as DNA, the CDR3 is TGCGCCAGCAGCCAAGATGAGGCCCGCTGGGGCTACACCTTC.

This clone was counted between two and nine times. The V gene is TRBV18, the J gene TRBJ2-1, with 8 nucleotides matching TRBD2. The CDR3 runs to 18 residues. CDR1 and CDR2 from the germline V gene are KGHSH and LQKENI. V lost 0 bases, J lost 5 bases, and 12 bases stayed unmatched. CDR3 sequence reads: CASSPPSREGLRNNEQFF. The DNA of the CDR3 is TGTGCCAGCTCACCACCCTCTCGGGAGGGCCTGCGAAACAATGAGCAGTTCTTC.

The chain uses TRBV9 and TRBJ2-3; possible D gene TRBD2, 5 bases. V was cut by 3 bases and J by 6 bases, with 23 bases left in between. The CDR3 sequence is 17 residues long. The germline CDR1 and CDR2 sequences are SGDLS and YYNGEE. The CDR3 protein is CASSARGIGGSVDTQYF. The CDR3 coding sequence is TGTGCCAGCAGCGCGAGAGGGATAGGAGGCTCGGTGGATACGCAGTATTTT. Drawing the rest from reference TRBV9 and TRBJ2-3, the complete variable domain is DSGVTQTPKHLITATGQRVTLRCSPRSGDLSVYWYQQSLDQGLQFLIQYYNGEERAKGNILERFSAQQFPDLHSELNLSSLELGDSALYFCASSARGIGGSVDTQYFGPGTRLTVL.

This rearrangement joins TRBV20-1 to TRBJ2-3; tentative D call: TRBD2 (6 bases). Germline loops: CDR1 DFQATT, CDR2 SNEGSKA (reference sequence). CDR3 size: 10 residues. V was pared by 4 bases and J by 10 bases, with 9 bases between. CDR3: CSAMGGAQYF. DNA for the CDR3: TGCAGTGCTATGGGCGGGGCGCAGTATTTT.

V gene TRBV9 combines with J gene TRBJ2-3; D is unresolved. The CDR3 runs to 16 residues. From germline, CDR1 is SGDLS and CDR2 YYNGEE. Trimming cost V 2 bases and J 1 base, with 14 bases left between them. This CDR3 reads CASSVGPQWGTDTQYF. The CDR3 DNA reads TGTGCCAGCAGCGTTGGGCCTCAATGGGGCACAGATACGCAGTATTTT.

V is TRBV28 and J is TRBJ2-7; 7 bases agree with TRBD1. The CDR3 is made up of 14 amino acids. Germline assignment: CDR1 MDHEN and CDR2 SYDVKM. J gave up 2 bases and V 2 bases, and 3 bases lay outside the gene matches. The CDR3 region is CASSLGDRAYEQYF. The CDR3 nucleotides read TGTGCCAGCAGTTTAGGGGACAGAGCCTACGAGCAGTACTTC.

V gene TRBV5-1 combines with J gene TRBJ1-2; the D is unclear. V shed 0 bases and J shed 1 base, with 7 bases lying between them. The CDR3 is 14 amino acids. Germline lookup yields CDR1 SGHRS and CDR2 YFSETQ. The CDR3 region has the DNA TGCGCCAGCAGCTTGGATCCTTTTAACTATGGCTACACCTTC. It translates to CASSLDPFNYGYTF.

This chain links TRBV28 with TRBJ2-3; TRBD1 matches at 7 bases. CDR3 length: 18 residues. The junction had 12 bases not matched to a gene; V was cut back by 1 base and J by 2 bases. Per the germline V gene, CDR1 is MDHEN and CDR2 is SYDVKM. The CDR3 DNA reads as TGTGCCAGCAGTTTATCACCTCACGACAGGGCAATCACAGATACGCAGTATTTT. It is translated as CASSLSPHDRAITDTQYF.

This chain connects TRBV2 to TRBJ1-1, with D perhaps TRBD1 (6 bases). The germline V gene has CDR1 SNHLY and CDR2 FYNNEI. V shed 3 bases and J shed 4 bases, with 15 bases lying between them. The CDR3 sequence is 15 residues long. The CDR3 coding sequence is TGTGCCAGCAGTGACTATAGACAGGCGACCACTGAAGCTTTCTTT. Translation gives CASSDYRQATTEAFF.

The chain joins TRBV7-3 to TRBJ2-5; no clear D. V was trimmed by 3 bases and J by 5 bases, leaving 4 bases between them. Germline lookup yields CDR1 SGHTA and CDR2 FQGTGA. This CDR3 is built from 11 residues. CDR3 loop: CASSFAETQYF. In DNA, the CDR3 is TGTGCCAGCAGCTTTGCGGAGACCCAGTACTTC.

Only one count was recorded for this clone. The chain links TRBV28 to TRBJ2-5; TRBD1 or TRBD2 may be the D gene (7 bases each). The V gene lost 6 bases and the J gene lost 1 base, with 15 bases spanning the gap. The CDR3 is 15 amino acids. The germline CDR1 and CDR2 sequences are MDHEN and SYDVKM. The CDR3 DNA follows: TGTGCCAGCAGCAGCGGGACAGAAGTCCAAGAGACCCAGTACTTC. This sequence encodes CASSSGTEVQETQYF.

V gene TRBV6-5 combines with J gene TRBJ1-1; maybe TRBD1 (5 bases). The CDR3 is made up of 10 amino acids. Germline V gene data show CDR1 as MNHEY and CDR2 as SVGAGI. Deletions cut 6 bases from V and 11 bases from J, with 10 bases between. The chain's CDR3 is CASRQGTAFF. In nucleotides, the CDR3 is TGTGCCAGCAGGCAGGGCACGGCTTTCTTT.

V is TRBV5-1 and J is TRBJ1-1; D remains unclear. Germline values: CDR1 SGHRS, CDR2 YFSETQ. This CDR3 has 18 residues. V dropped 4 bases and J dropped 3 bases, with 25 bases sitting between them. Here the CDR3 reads CASSPRGRAEASDTEAFF. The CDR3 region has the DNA TGCGCCAGCAGCCCGCGGGGAAGGGCCGAGGCTAGTGACACTGAAGCTTTCTTT.

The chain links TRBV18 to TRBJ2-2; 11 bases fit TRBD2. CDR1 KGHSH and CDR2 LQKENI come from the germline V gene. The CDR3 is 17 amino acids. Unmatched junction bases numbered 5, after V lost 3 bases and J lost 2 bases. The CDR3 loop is CASSPRGTSGNTGELFF. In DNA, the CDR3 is TGTGCCAGCTCACCGCGAGGGACTAGCGGAAACACCGGGGAGCTGTTTTTT. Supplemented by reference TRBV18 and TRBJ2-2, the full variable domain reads NAGVMQNPRHLVRRRGQEARLRCSPMKGHSHVYWYRQLPEEGLKFMVYLQKENIIDESGMPKERFSAEFPKEGPSILRIQQVVRGDSAAYFCASSPRGTSGNTGELFFGEGSRLTVL.

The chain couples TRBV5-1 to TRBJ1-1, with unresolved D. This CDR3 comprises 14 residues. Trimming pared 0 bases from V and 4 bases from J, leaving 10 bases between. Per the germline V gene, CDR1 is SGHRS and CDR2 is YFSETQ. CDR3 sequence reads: CASSLDPAATEAFF. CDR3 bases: TGCGCCAGCAGCTTGGACCCCGCGGCCACTGAAGCTTTCTTT.

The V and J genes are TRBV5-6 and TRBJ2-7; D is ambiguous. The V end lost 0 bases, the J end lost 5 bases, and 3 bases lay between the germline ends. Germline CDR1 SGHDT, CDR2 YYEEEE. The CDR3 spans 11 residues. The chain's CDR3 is CASSLVDEQYF. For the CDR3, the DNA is TGTGCCAGCAGCTTGGTTGACGAGCAGTACTTC.

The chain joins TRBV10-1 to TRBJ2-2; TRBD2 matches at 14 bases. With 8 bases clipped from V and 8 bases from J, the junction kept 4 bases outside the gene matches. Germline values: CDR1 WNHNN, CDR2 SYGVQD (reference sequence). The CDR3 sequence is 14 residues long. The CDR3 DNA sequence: TGCGCCAGCGGGACTAGCGGGAGTTCGGGGGAGCTGTTTTTT. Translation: CASGTSGSSGELFF.

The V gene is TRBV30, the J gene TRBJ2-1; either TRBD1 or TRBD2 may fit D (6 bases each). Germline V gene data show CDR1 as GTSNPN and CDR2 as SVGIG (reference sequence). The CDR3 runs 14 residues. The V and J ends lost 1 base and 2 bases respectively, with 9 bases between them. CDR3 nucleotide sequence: TGTGCCTGGAGTGGGAGGGGGGCCTACAATGAGCAGTTCTTC. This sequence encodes CAWSGRGAYNEQFF.

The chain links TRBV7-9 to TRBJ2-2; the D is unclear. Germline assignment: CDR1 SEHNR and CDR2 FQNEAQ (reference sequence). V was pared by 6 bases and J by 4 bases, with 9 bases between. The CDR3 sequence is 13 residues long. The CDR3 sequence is CASSPSVTGELFF. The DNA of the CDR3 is TGTGCCAGCAGTCCATCGGTCACCGGGGAGCTGTTTTTT.

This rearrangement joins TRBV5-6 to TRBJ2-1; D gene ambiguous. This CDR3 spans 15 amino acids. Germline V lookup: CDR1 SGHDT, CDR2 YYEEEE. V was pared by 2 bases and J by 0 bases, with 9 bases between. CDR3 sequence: CASSFVSSSYNEQFF. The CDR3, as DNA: TGTGCCAGCAGCTTTGTCTCGTCCTCCTACAATGAGCAGTTCTTC.

CDR3 sequence reads: CASSSEGGSYTF. For the CDR3, the DNA is TGTGCCAGCAGCTCCGAGGGGGGGAGTTACACCTTC. V gene TRBV7-6 combines with J gene TRBJ1-2; tentative D call: TRBD1 (6 bases). With 4 bases removed from V and 11 bases from J, the gap between germline ends came to 14 bases. The CDR3 has 12 amino acids. Germline V gene sequence: CDR1 SGHVS, CDR2 FNYEAQ.

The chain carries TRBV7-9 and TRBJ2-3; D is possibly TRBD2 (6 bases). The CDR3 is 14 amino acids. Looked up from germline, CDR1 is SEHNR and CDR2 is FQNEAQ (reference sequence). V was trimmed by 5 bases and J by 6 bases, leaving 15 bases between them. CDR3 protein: CASSKSGGADTQYF. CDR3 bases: TGTGCCAGCAGCAAAAGCGGAGGGGCGGATACGCAGTATTTT.

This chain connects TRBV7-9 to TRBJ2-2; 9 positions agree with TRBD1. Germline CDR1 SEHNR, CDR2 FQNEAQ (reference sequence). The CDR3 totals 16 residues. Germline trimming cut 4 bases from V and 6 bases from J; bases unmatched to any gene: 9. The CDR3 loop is CASSSPTGGKPGELFF. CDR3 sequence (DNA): TGTGCCAGCAGCTCTCCGACAGGGGGAAAGCCCGGGGAGCTGTTTTTT.